At least ten counts were recorded for the clone carrying this TCR beta chain. Its target is not known. These data belong to a study of early T cells in non-severe SARS-CoV-2 infection. The overall study: The authors sequenced bulk RNA from unsorted whole blood, leaving chains unpaired.

Individual cDNA molecules were tagged with unique molecular identifiers. From the 5' RACE reads, TCRdb called clonotypes with MiXCR, one entry per CDR3 protein. Among roughly 86,000 distinct CDR3 sequences listed, 14% to 15% were seen once. Germline V lookup: CDR1 LGHNA, CDR2 YNFKEQ. V gave up 6 bases and J gave up 1 base, with 12 bases separating them. The CDR3 is 14 amino acids. Whole-study results and caveats: Matching against VDJdb likely underestimated virus-specific expansions, favoring anti-spike CD8.

This clonotype was sampled from an adult who was a healthcare worker with PCR-confirmed SARS-CoV-2 infection or an uninfected control (not recorded which). The chain links TRBV4-2 to TRBJ1-1; D unclear. Sample: whole blood. The CDR3 loop reads CASRGGRGNTEAFF. CDR3 in DNA: TGTGCCAGCAGAGGAGGTCGCGGGAACACTGAAGCTTTCTTT.